This T cell receptor (beta chain) was captured in a study of blood T cell repertoires in COVID-19 (dated by TCRdb to the early 2020s). About the study as a whole: Samples covering the acute and convalescent phases of COVID-19 were provided by collaborators in the United States, Italy and Spain. The prospective study material was composed of cDNA or gDNA derived from T cells, B-cell-depleted T cells, or PBMCs. Deeply sampled blood TCRbeta repertoires from subjects exposed to, actively infected with, or recovered from COVID-19 were included in the dataset. The repertoires were released in a freely available public database intended as a resource for research on the immune response to SARS-CoV-2. The samples were drawn from the first 160 participants of the ongoing ImmuneRACE study and from about 1,200 subjects provided by 6 global collaborators. Nearly every sample came with metadata listing a de-identified subject ID, COVID-19 status, age in years and sex. HLA class I and class II types, where available, came from metadata supplied by the sample provider rather than from assay-based typing. Beyond this particular receptor, the publication reports: How much clinical and demographic metadata was included differed by source and by participant, and the metadata was provided uncurated.

TCRbeta CDR3 regions were amplified from genomic DNA using the immunoSEQ Assay, a bias-controlled multiplex PCR. Per the authors' processing: Nucleated cell counts per sample were estimated from amplification of reference gene primers within the assay. Sequence reads were collapsed and filtered to measure the absolute abundance of every unique TCRbeta CDR3 rearrangement. For each sample, productive Simpson clonality was calculated as the square root of Simpson's diversity index across productive rearrangements. The immuneACCESS repertoire file appears here via TCRdb, limited to in-frame rearrangements. These files lack a portion of the clones; in checked studies, under half of the deficit traces to unresolved V genes, and the cause of the others is not known. V, J and clone size derive from that table, while D and trimming were established from the DNA sequence. The sample profile shows 190,000 or so clones; around 83% of them were found once. The ten largest clones capture roughly 2.9% of the sample.

Notes on this clone: Its antigen is unknown. No base-level quality is on record; no much larger clone is a single base apart.

Including the terminal cysteine and phenylalanine, the CDR3 comprises 15 residues. The CDR3 DNA has 45 bases and is translated from base 1. Relative to germline, V is missing 6 bases and J is missing 3 bases, with 6 bases of the junction outside any gene match. Per the germline V gene, SNHLY is the CDR1 and FYNNEI is the CDR2. Each collaborating institution followed its own protocols to collect whole blood in K2EDTA tubes. For TCRbeta analysis, collaborators shipped samples in one of three forms: frozen whole blood, isolated PBMCs, or DNA extracted from either of those sample types. The chain employs TRBV2 and TRBJ2-1; 9 junctional bases match TRBD1. The sample was peripheral blood. This sequence originates from a man aged 45 to 65 with active or convalescent COVID-19. The base sequence is TGTGCCAGCAGACGGACAGGGGTTAGCTACAATGAGCAGTTCTTC. This gives the protein CASRRTGVSYNEQFF.